This TCR beta chain was obtained from a study of T cell clonality in common variable immunodeficiency (dated by TCRdb to between 2015 and 2017). Most of the CVID patients and most of the healthy controls were of Caucasian heritage. Heparinized peripheral whole blood samples of 5 to 8 ml were collected from each donor. Genomic DNA from adults with common variable immune deficiency (CVID) and from healthy adult controls was the source for sequencing TCRbeta CDR3 repertoires. The control group comprised 22 healthy adult volunteers, around twelve female and about ten male, aged 23 to 66 years with a mean age of roughly 34. Diluted blood was density-centrifuged over Hypaque 1077 or Ficoll-Paque to isolate peripheral blood mononuclear cells. Genomic DNA was extracted from unsorted mononuclear cells by Qiagen column purification or by a centrifugation-based method. The research as a whole found: The authors noted that sequencing repertoires of T cell subpopulations would be needed to clarify what caused the increased clonality in CVID. Increased TCRbeta clonality was found in CVID subjects compared with healthy controls (t-test p = 0.018), with the increase being most characteristic of about a third of subjects. CVID TCRbeta sequences reportedly showed fewer deletions and N-nucleotide insertions and lacked highly modified clones with 13 or more V deletions. Even though DNA input was equal, the average per sample came to some 82,000 unique sequences for controls compared with about 31,547 for CVID samples. Healthy controls shared more TCRbeta clones with each other than CVID subjects shared among themselves (p < 0.0001). Patient heterogeneity within the CVID cohort put limits on correlating repertoire features with clinical complications.

For sequencing input, CVID and control samples contributed equivalent amounts of genomic DNA. For every sample, a 60 bp segment covering the rearranged TCRbeta CDR3 region was amplified and then sequenced. The immunoSEQ assay, a bias-corrected multiplex PCR with high-throughput sequencing, was employed for TCRbeta amplification. On the authors' methods: Every unique nucleotide sequence was considered a clone and was annotated with V, D and J genes, copy number and frequency. Sequences were labeled productive if in frame, and non-productive if out of frame or containing stop codons. As previously described, clonality was calculated on the basis of Shannon's entropy. The predicted amino acid sequences of productive clones were used to derive mean CDR3 Kyte-Doolittle hydropathy. Scaled V gene usage was hierarchically clustered using Manhattan distance and complete linkage with the R hclust function. To assess clone sharing by CDR3 amino acid sequence, 12 repertoires per group were resampled over 100 rounds. The repertoires were searched for 65 to 80 published EBV-specific and 245 published CMV-specific TCRbeta sequences. A couple of CVID samples that yielded fewer than 10,000 sequences were excluded from the analysis, so around 40 CVID repertoires were retained. This immuneACCESS table, as held by TCRdb, lists in-frame sequences with V and J called but not all clones. Of the missing ones, under half trace to an unresolved V gene in checked studies; the others have no known cause. For V, J and clone size, that table is used; D and trimming come from the DNA. The table shows tens of thousands of clones here, with no singletons. Of the sample, roughly 5.3% falls within the top ten clones.

This clone was seen only a few times. Its antigen target is currently unknown. The read finishes 3 residues shy of the CDR3 end, and the germline J gene is used to complete it. Cut back by 7 bases and 1 base, the V and J ends lie 20 bases apart. Spanning cysteine to phenylalanine, the CDR3 consists of 15 amino acids. Of the CDR3's DNA, 36 bases were read; they are in frame from base 1. The germline V gene (reference sequence) sets CDR1 to DFQATT and CDR2 to SNEGSKA. This clonotype originated in a person between 18 and 75 years old in good health. This receptor chain uses TRBV20-1 and TRBJ2-7; the D segment could be TRBD2, given 6 matching bases. The sequenced sample was peripheral blood mononuclear cells. The CDR3 has the sequence CSGRSRDLVSYEQYF. The sequenced CDR3 bases are TGCAGTGGGAGGAGTAGGGACTTGGTTTCCTACGAG.